This T cell receptor beta chain was sequenced during a study of monozygotic twins with cystic fibrosis. The data were produced by immunoSEQ multiplex PCR, yet TCRdb's version contains in-frame clones alone and is incomplete. The table records roughly 26,000 clones, roughly nine tenths of them present only once. General study points: Monozygotic CF twins shared more identical nucleotide clonotypes than unrelated patients. Shared CDR3 numbers were not associated with age, concordance or severity.

Comments on this clone: Its antigen is not identified.

Germline V gene sequence: CDR1 MNHEY, CDR2 SVGAGI. The CDR3 loop spans 14 amino acids. With 6 bases clipped from V and 4 bases from J, the junction kept 7 bases outside the gene matches. This TCR derives from a girl aged 2 to 10 with cystic fibrosis. The specimen sequenced was blood. This chain connects TRBV6-5 to TRBJ2-5; 8 bases are a match to TRBD2. CDR3 region: CASRGVGGAETQYF. In DNA form, the CDR3 reads TGTGCCAGCAGGGGTGTCGGGGGGGCAGAGACCCAGTACTTC.